These T cell receptor beta chains were read from a single sample in a study of blood T cell repertoires in COVID-19. TCRdb's table, derived via immunoSEQ multiplex PCR, lists solely in-frame clones and lacks some. The table has some 50,000 clones, just over 90% seen once. Source material: peripheral blood. The receptors here all came from a man in his fifties or sixties with COVID-19, enrolled during active disease. CDR3s include the opening cysteine and the closing phenylalanine or tryptophan. A D gene is named only where the DNA matches it firmly.

>TRBV28|TRBJ1-5|.
TGTGCCAGCAGACAGTATAGCAATCAGCCCCAGCATTTT
CASRQYSNQPQHF
>TRBV6-2/TRBV6-3|TRBJ2-1|TRBD2
TGTGCCAGCAGTAACCCTCGGACTAGCGCAAGCGCCAATGAGCAGTTCTTC
CASSNPRTSASANEQFF
>TRBV7-2|TRBJ1-2|TRBD1
TGTGCCAGCAGCTTAAGGCAGGGGGGAGGTGGCTACACCTTC
CASSLRQGGGGYTF
>TRBV5-4|TRBJ1-1|TRBD1
TGTGCCAGCAGTTCCAGGGGGCTGTCCACTGAAGCTTTCTTT
CASSSRGLSTEAFF
>TRBV27|TRBJ2-7|.
TGTGCCAGCAGTCCAGGCGGGGGCCACGAGCAGTACTTC
CASSPGGGHEQYF
>TRBV9|TRBJ2-7|TRBD1
TGTGCCAGCAGCCCCGCTGTGACAGGGTACGAGCAGTACTTC
CASSPAVTGYEQYF
>TRBV7-6|TRBJ1-3|.
TGTGCCAGCAGCGGGCAGAGCAGGGGTGCTGGAAACACCATATATTTT
CASSGQSRGAGNTIYF
>TRBV28|TRBJ2-7|.
TGTGCCAGCACTTCGGGAGGGACAGTCTACGAGCAGTACTTC
CASTSGGTVYEQYF
>TRBV5-4|TRBJ2-2|.
TGTGCCAGCAGCCCGACAGTCTCGAACACCGGGGAGCTGTTTTTT
CASSPTVSNTGELFF
>TRBV7-6|TRBJ1-6|TRBD1
TGTGCCAGCAGCTTAGTGGCTGTGGGACAGGGGACTAATTCACCCCTCCACTTT
CASSLVAVGQGTNSPLHF
>TRBV28|TRBJ2-7|TRBD2
TGTGCCAGCAGTTTCTCTAGCGGGAGGGCCTACGAGCAGTACTTC
CASSFSSGRAYEQYF
>TRBV7-2|TRBJ2-3|TRBD1
TGTGCCAGCAGCTTGGGGACAGGCAGCCGATACACAGATACGCAGTATTTT
CASSLGTGSRYTDTQYF
>TRBV28|TRBJ2-7|.
TGTGCCAGCAGTCCTCCAGGTCCCTTAGGGCAGTACTTC
CASSPPGPLGQYF